Described below is a single T cell receptor (beta chain) sequence and its context. Antigen specificity is unknown. Sequencing used immunoSEQ multiplex PCR; TCRdb keeps in-frame clones, though not all of them. The data hold around 100,000 clones, with approximately 79% observed a single time. The data stem from a study of fetal regulatory T cell absence and autoimmunity. The length of the CDR3 is 16 residues. The trim removed 0 bases at V and 7 bases at J, leaving 7 bases unmatched. Germline loops: CDR1 SGHNT, CDR2 YENEEA. General observations from the study: In IPEX syndrome, oligoclonal enrichment was read as supporting prenatal antigen-driven autoimmunity in the pancreas.

Sequenced: pancreas tissue. The origin of this receptor is a male donor with IPEX syndrome. The V call is TRBV11-3, the J call TRBJ2-1; 9 bases fit TRBD2. The CDR3 region has the DNA TGTGCCAGCAGCTTAGAAGGTAGCGGGGGCGCGAATGAGCAGTTCTTC. It encodes CASSLEGSGGANEQFF.